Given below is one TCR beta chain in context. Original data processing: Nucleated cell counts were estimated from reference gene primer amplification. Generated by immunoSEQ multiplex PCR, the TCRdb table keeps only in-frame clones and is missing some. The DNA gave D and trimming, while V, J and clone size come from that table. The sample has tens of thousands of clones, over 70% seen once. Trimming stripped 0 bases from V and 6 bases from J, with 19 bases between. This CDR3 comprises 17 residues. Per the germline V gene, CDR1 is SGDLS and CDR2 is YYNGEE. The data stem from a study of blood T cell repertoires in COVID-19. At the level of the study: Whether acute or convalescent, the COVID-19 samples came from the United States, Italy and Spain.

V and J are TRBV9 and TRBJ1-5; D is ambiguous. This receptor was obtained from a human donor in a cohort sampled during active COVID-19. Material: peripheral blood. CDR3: CASSVAGTSSEIQPQHF. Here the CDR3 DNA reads TGTGCCAGCAGCGTAGCAGGAACGAGTTCGGAAATTCAGCCCCAGCATTTT.